The subject of this entry is one T cell receptor beta chain. No antigen is known for it. No much larger clonotype is one base removed from it; base qualities were not supplied. Deletion took 0 bases off V and 4 bases off J, with a span of 9 bases between the germline ends. The cysteine opens and the phenylalanine closes a CDR3 of 14 amino acids. Only the CDR3 region is kept as DNA, spanning 42 bases read in frame from base 1. Taken from the germline V gene (reference sequence), the CDR1 and CDR2 loops are MNHNY and SVGAGI. This record comes from a study of T cell repertoires in cytomegalovirus infection (dated by TCRdb to the late 2010s). Regarding the complete study: Donor HLA type was relevant to the analysis, as public TCR beta signatures indicated carriage of CMV infection together with the matching HLA type. Results and caveats for the whole study, not just this receptor: In both this cohort and an independent roughly 330-donor cohort, the cumulative frequency of public TCR beta family members distinguished carriers of CMV infection plus the relevant HLA type. The ex vivo response was dominated by HLA-C-restricted CMV-specific TCR beta clonotypes, and the single most frequent clonotype in two of eight donors was supplied by these HLA-C-restricted clonotypes.

TCRdb names Illumina HiSeq 1500 as the instrument used. The public sequencing data were trimmed at Q25 with fastp and processed into clonotypes with MiXCR by TCRdb, which kept only in-frame beta chains. Records with the same CDR3 protein are collapsed into one entry carrying the most frequent genes and DNA. Counted in this sample were about 450,000 distinct CDR3 sequences; about a third of them appeared once. The ten biggest clones cover about 13% of the sample. The receptor's source is a human donor in good health (CMV status not recorded). Some clones in this sample may be carry-over from other donors' samples. Sequencing was done on a sample of PBMCs. Rearrangement joined TRBV6-6 to TRBJ1-1, with the D gene call left open. The encoded CDR3 is CASSYSGFGTEAFF. The sequence in DNA is TGTGCCAGCAGTTACTCTGGTTTTGGCACTGAAGCTTTCTTT.